The entry below gives a single T cell receptor (beta chain) sequence along with its context. Its specificity is unknown. This entry is derived from a study of CD8 T cells in Susac syndrome. Overall study context: When their blood was taken, the Susac syndrome patients had either not yet had any therapy, were taking corticosteroids, or were taking intravenous immunoglobulin alone. Findings of the study overall: Clonal expansion was not observed in the Susac syndrome CD4+ T cell repertoires.

An amount of RNA that ranged from about 0.45 to 1 ug was reverse transcribed with random hexamers. One entry per CDR3 protein results from TCRdb running MiXCR on the immunoSEQ multiplex PCR reads. The sample lists around 170,000 distinct CDR3 sequences, 90% to 96% occurring once. V lost 2 bases and J 1 base, leaving 12 bases between the germline ends. There are 15 residues in the CDR3. Germline loops: CDR1 SGDLS, CDR2 YYNGEE. Under recently defined diagnostic criteria, the patients with Susac syndrome qualified as having definite or probable disease. The sequence was collected from a human donor with Susac syndrome. The gene calls are TRBV9 and TRBJ1-1; D remains ambiguous. Source material: CD4+ T cells from PBMCs. The CDR3 sequence: CASSVFGGGNTEAFF. The CDR3 nucleotides are TGTGCCAGCAGCGTTTTCGGCGGCGGGAACACTGAAGCTTTCTTT.